The rows below give T cell receptor beta chains drawn from one sample of a study of blood T cell repertoires in COVID-19. Assay: immunoSEQ multiplex PCR; the TCRdb copy retains only in-frame clones and omits some. The data show a few hundred thousand clones, approximately 84% seen once. Sequenced material: peripheral blood. Receptors originate from a human donor in a cohort sampled during active COVID-19. Both conserved end residues are part of each CDR3. A D gene is named only where the DNA matches it firmly. Some rows mark clone size as missing; the rest say once, few, many or name a class of expanded clone.

>TRBV7-9|TRBJ1-4|once|.
CASSSGGREKLFF
TGTGCCAGCAGCTCAGGAGGCCGTGAAAAACTGTTTTTT
>TRBV2|TRBJ2-7|.|TRBD1
CASSEAGTGSYEQYF
TGTGCCAGCAGTGAGGCCGGGACAGGGTCCTACGAGCAGTACTTC
>TRBV7-2|TRBJ2-7|.|.
CASSLELDSPYEQYF
TGTGCCAGCAGCTTAGAATTGGACAGCCCCTACGAGCAGTACTTC
>TRBV14|TRBJ1-6|.|TRBD1
CASSRGQGPNSPLHF
TGTGCCAGCAGCCGGGGACAGGGGCCAAATTCACCCCTCCACTTT
>TRBV4-2|TRBJ2-3|.|TRBD2
CASSQDTGTSGGAKDTQYF
TGTGCCAGCAGCCAAGATACCGGGACTAGCGGGGGGGCCAAAGATACGCAGTATTTT
>TRBV7-9|TRBJ2-1|.|.
CASSLDWGGMKFF
TGTGCCAGCAGCTTAGACTGGGGCGGGATGAAGTTCTTC
>TRBV5-1|TRBJ1-1|.|TRBD1
CASSFSFADRVNTEAFF
TGCGCCAGCAGCTTTAGCTTCGCGGACAGGGTAAACACTGAAGCTTTCTTT
>TRBV19|TRBJ2-1|.|.
CASSPIGGPLGVGHEQFF
TGTGCCAGTAGTCCCATCGGGGGGCCCTTGGGGGTCGGGCATGAGCAGTTCTTC
>TRBV4-1|TRBJ2-2|.|.
CASRHIGARTGELFF
TGCGCCAGCAGGCACATTGGGGCCCGGACCGGGGAGCTGTTTTTT
>TRBV7-2|TRBJ1-5|.|.
CASSPSGGQKNQPQHF
TGTGCCAGCAGCCCTAGTGGGGGACAAAAAAATCAGCCCCAGCATTTT
>TRBV5-1|TRBJ2-7|once|TRBD2
CASSPLRAGAYEQYF
TGCGCCAGCAGCCCCCTGAGGGCGGGAGCCTACGAGCAGTACTTC
>TRBV9|TRBJ2-3|.|.
CASSPREGASDTQYF
TGTGCCAGCAGCCCCCGGGAGGGGGCCTCAGATACGCAGTATTTT
>TRBV3-1/TRBV3-2|TRBJ1-5|.|.
CASSQGQEWPQHF
TGTGCCAGCAGCCAAGGCCAAGAGTGGCCCCAGCATTTT
>TRBV11-2|TRBJ2-2|once|.
CASSLEQGKSGELFF
TGTGCCAGCAGCTTAGAACAGGGAAAGTCCGGGGAGCTGTTTTTT
>TRBV29-1|TRBJ2-3|.|TRBD2
CSVVSSGAWGSTDTQYF
TGCAGCGTTGTTTCTAGCGGGGCCTGGGGTAGCACAGATACGCAGTATTTT
>TRBV5-8|TRBJ2-2|.|TRBD2
CASSFTSSGTFTGELFF
TGTGCCAGCAGCTTCACTTCTAGCGGGACTTTTACCGGGGAGCTGTTTTTT
>TRBV27|TRBJ2-3|.|.
CASRFIDTQYF
TGTGCCAGCAGATTTATAGATACGCAGTATTTT
>TRBV5-6|TRBJ2-7|once|TRBD2
CASSYPGLAGGRDYEQYF
TGTGCCAGCAGCTACCCGGGACTAGCGGGGGGGAGGGACTACGAGCAGTACTTC
>TRBV3-1/TRBV3-2|TRBJ2-7|.|.
CASSRQDRYEQYF
TGTGCCAGCAGCCGACAAGACCGCTACGAGCAGTACTTC
>TRBV18|TRBJ2-1|.|TRBD2
CASSVLAGDYNEQFF
TGTGCCAGCTCCGTCCTAGCGGGGGACTACAATGAGCAGTTCTTC
>TRBV19|TRBJ2-7|few|.
CASSMTRTALWQYF
TGTGCCAGTAGTATGACTCGGACAGCTTTGTGGCAGTACTTC
>TRBV10-3|TRBJ2-5|.|.
CAHSRDFQETQYF
TGTGCCCACTCCCGGGACTTCCAAGAGACCCAGTACTTC
>TRBV19|TRBJ2-3|.|TRBD1
CASRTTGSSTDTQYF
TGTGCCAGTAGGACGACAGGGAGCAGCACAGATACGCAGTATTTT
>TRBV19|TRBJ1-5|.|.
CASRGPPQPQHF
TGTGCCAGTAGGGGGCCCCCCCAGCCCCAGCATTTT